A selection of T cell receptor beta chains follows, all from one sample in a study of blood T cell repertoires in COVID-19. Libraries were prepared by immunoSEQ multiplex PCR; TCRdb keeps only in-frame clonotypes and omits some of them. This table holds more than 100,000 clones, roughly 80% found once. Sequences were obtained from peripheral blood. These receptors all come from a woman in her forties or fifties with acute or convalescent COVID-19. Each CDR3 is given with its conserved first and last residue. The D gene is left open where the match is weak. The size of a clone is reported for some rows only, either as once, few or many, or as a class for expanded clones.

TRBJ2-3 - 13 TRBV25-1 - TGTGCCAGCAGTGGGGCGGGTCAAAATACGCAGTATTTT CASSGAGQNTQYF
TRBJ2-2 - 13 TRBV5-1 TRBD2 TGCGCCAGCAGCTCCGGGGGGACCGGGGAGCTGTTTTTT CASSSGGTGELFF
TRBJ2-7 - 12 TRBV29-1 TRBD1 TGCAGCGGGGGACAGCAAGGAAACGAGCAGTACTTC CSGGQQGNEQYF
TRBJ2-3 - 14 TRBV7-9 - TGTGCCAGCAGCTTCGGACAGAACACAGATACGCAGTATTTT CASSFGQNTDTQYF
TRBJ2-3 - 16 TRBV5-1 TRBD2 TGCGCCAGCAGCTCGGGACTAGCGGGGGGTGTGAATACGCAGTATTTT CASSSGLAGGVNTQYF
TRBJ2-3 - 16 TRBV19 - TGTGCCAGTAGTAACCCAGGGGGGTCGACCACAGATACGCAGTATTTT CASSNPGGSTTDTQYF
TRBJ2-1 - 16 TRBV6-2/TRBV6-3 TRBD1 TGTGCCAGCAGCCCACAAGACAGGGCCGGCTACAATGAGCAGTTCTTC CASSPQDRAGYNEQFF
TRBJ1-5 - 14 TRBV19 - TGTGCCAGTAGTATAGGCAGTAGCAATCAGCCCCAGCATTTT CASSIGSSNQPQHF
TRBJ1-2 - 13 TRBV25-1 - TGTGCCAGCATGGCAGGAACAATCTATGGCTACACCTTC CASMAGTIYGYTF
TRBJ2-2 - 16 TRBV2 TRBD2 TGTGCCAGCAGCGGGAGGACCGGGGAGATACGCGGGGAGCTGTTTTTT CASSGRTGEIRGELFF
TRBJ1-2 - 13 TRBV13 TRBD1 TGTGCCAGCAGCCGACAGGGTTTGAGTGGCTGCACCTTC CASSRQGLSGCTF
TRBJ2-1 - 14 TRBV9 - TGTGCCAGCAGCGCCGGTAGGGGGTCCCATGAGCAGTTCTTC CASSAGRGSHEQFF
TRBJ2-3 - 16 TRBV19 - TGTGCCAGTAGTAAAGCCCTATCACAGGGAGCAGATACGCAGTATTTT CASSKALSQGADTQYF
TRBJ2-7 once 17 TRBV6-1 - TGTGCCAGCAGTGTGAACCGGGGGGCAGGGAGATCCTACGAGCAGTACTTC CASSVNRGAGRSYEQYF
TRBJ1-3 - 14 TRBV5-6 - TGTGCCAGCAGCTTGGGGGCTTCTGGAAACACCATATATTTT CASSLGASGNTIYF
TRBJ2-7 - 14 TRBV2 TRBD2 TGTGCCAGCAGTCGGGTCGGGGGGAACTACGAGCAGTACTTC CASSRVGGNYEQYF
TRBJ1-1 - 11 TRBV30 - TGTGCCTGGAGTGAAACAGGTGAAGCTTTCTTT CAWSETGEAFF
TRBJ1-2 - 14 TRBV2 TRBD1 TGTGCCAGCAGTGATTCGGGGGGAGAACCGGGACAGGTCTTC CASSDSGGEPGQVF
TRBJ2-7 few 16 TRBV7-2 TRBD1 TGTGCCAGCAGCAATCCGACAGGGCACCTCTCCTACGAGCAGTACTTC CASSNPTGHLSYEQYF
TRBJ2-4 - 14 TRBV28 TRBD2 TGTGCCAGCAGCTCGGGGGGAGCCAAAAACATTCAGTACTTC CASSSGGAKNIQYF
TRBJ2-1 once 16 TRBV9 TRBD2 TGTGCCAGCAGCGTAGTTGGCAGCGGGAGAAACAATGAGCAGTTCTTC CASSVVGSGRNNEQFF
TRBJ1-1 once 18 TRBV7-8 - TGTGCCAGCAGCAGGGAAACAGGGATGTACTGGGGGAACACTGAAGCTTTCTTT CASSRETGMYWGNTEAFF
TRBJ2-7 - 13 TRBV6-5 TRBD2 TGTGCCAGCAGACAAGCGGGGAGGGGCGAGCAGTACTTC CASRQAGRGEQYF
TRBJ1-1 - 15 TRBV25-1 TRBD1 TGTGCCAGCAGTGTCGACAGGGGTTTGAACACTGAAGCTTTCTTT CASSVDRGLNTEAFF
TRBJ1-2 - 18 TRBV9 TRBD1 TGTGCCAGCAGCCGGACAGGGGGACTGAAGGGTGGGGACTATGGCTACACCTTC CASSRTGGLKGGDYGYTF
TRBJ2-3 - 15 TRBV24-1 TRBD2 TGTGCCACCAGCCCTGGGGGCGGGGGGGCTGATACGCAGTATTTT CATSPGGGGADTQYF
TRBJ2-3 - 15 TRBV11-3 - TGTGCCAGCAGCTTCGGGCAGCGGCCCACAGATACGCAGTATTTT CASSFGQRPTDTQYF
TRBJ1-2 few 16 TRBV6-6 - TGTGCCAGCAGTTTTACAGACCGGTCCGACCCGGGGGGCTACACCTTC CASSFTDRSDPGGYTF
TRBJ2-7 - 14 TRBV6-5 - TGTGCCAGCAGCGCACAGGGAGTCTCCTACGAGCAGTACTTC CASSAQGVSYEQYF
TRBJ2-7 - 16 TRBV5-1 TRBD1 TGCGCCAGCAGCTTGGGACAGGGGGTTGGATCCTACGAGCAGTACTTC CASSLGQGVGSYEQYF
TRBJ2-4 - 14 TRBV10-3 TRBD2 TGTGCCATTGGGACTAGCGGGGGTAAAAACATTCAGTACTTC CAIGTSGGKNIQYF
TRBJ2-1 - 15 TRBV5-1 TRBD1 TGCGCCAGCAGCTGGGGGACAGGTCAAGGCTATGAGCAGTTCTTC CASSWGTGQGYEQFF
TRBJ1-2 - 17 TRBV7-2 TRBD1 TGTGCCAGCAGCTTACGTCATTCCGGGACAGGGCTTCGTGGCTACACCTTC CASSLRHSGTGLRGYTF
TRBJ1-1 - 14 TRBV10-3 - TGTGCCATCAGTGAGTCGACGAGGGACACTGAAGCTTTCTTT CAISESTRDTEAFF
TRBJ2-2 - 17 TRBV11-2 TRBD1 TGTGCCAGCAGCCGACGAAGCCAGGGGGCGAACACCGGGGAGCTGTTTTTT CASSRRSQGANTGELFF
TRBJ2-2 - 16 TRBV9 TRBD1 TGTGCCAGCAGCGTAACCGGGGACAGCAACACCGGGGAGCTGTTTTTT CASSVTGDSNTGELFF
TRBJ1-6 few 13 TRBV6-5 - TGTGCCAGCACCCCTGACGGGAATTCACCCCTCCACTTT CASTPDGNSPLHF
TRBJ1-1 few 17 TRBV11-2 - TGTGCCAGCAGCTTAACGAGACTAAGGACGGTGAACACTGAAGCTTTCTTT CASSLTRLRTVNTEAFF
TRBJ2-3 - 17 TRBV2 - TGTGCCAGCGCCCCCCCAAGCCCCGAAGAACCTACAGATACGCAGTATTTT CASAPPSPEEPTDTQYF
TRBJ2-1 - 16 TRBV5-1 - TGCGCCAGCAGCCCCACAGGTGGGGCAATGGACAATGAGCAGTTCTTC CASSPTGGAMDNEQFF
TRBJ2-3 - 15 TRBV6-5 - TGTGCCAGCAGCCTAAGTTGGACTAGCACAGATACGCAGTATTTT CASSLSWTSTDTQYF
TRBJ2-7 - 13 TRBV2 TRBD2 TGTGCCAGCACAACTAGCGGATCCTACGAGCAGTACTTC CASTTSGSYEQYF
TRBJ1-5 - 17 TRBV2 - TGTGCCAGCCAGGGGATAGGGGGTATAGGTAGCAATCAGCCCCAGCATTTT CASQGIGGIGSNQPQHF
TRBJ1-6 - 16 TRBV28 TRBD1 TGTGCCAGCAGTTTAAGGACAGGGGCTGATAATTCACCCCTCCACTTT CASSLRTGADNSPLHF
TRBJ1-5 - 16 TRBV7-4 - TGTGCCAGCAGCGTACCATTGACAGGCGGCAATCAGCCCCAGCATTTT CASSVPLTGGNQPQHF
TRBJ1-4 - 14 TRBV6-5 TRBD1 TGTGCCAGCAGGCGGACAGGGCGGGAAGAAAAACTGTTTTTT CASRRTGREEKLFF
TRBJ2-7 - 15 TRBV6-1 - TGTGCCAGCAGTGAATCGTCTCAGGGCACCTACGAGCAGTACTTC CASSESSQGTYEQYF
TRBJ2-1 - 16 TRBV11-3 TRBD2 TGTGCCAGCAACCTAGGGGGGACTAGCGAATTAAATGAGCAGTTCTTC CASNLGGTSELNEQFF
TRBJ2-3 once 13 TRBV7-9 - TGTGCCAGCAGGGGCCTCAGCACAGATACGCAGTATTTT CASRGLSTDTQYF
TRBJ2-1 - 13 TRBV5-6 - TGTGCCAGCAGCTTGGTTGAGGGCAATGAGCAGTTCTTC CASSLVEGNEQFF
TRBJ1-2 - 18 TRBV19 - TGTGCCAGTAGTTTGGGGTACAAACGGACAGCCTCTGATGATGGCTACACCTTC CASSLGYKRTASDDGYTF
TRBJ2-7 - 14 TRBV5-1 TRBD1 TGCGCCAGCAGCTTGCAGGGGGCATCCTACGAGCAGTACTTC CASSLQGASYEQYF
TRBJ2-3 - 16 TRBV7-9 - TGTGCCAGCAGCATGAGGACCCCAACGGGGGCAGATACGCAGTATTTT CASSMRTPTGADTQYF
TRBJ2-7 - 11 TRBV30 - TGTGCCTGGAGTGTACATTACGAGCAGTACTTC CAWSVHYEQYF
TRBJ2-1 - 16 TRBV9 TRBD2 TGTGCCAGCAGCGTAACTAGCGGGGAAATTGTTAATGAGCAGTTCTTC CASSVTSGEIVNEQFF
TRBJ2-1 - 18 TRBV2 - TGTGCCAGCAGTGAAGACCTTCAACAGGGCGAGTCCTACAATGAGCAGTTCTTC CASSEDLQQGESYNEQFF
TRBJ1-1 - 13 TRBV3-1/TRBV3-2 - TGTGCCAGCAGCCAAGCGGGGAACACTGAAGCTTTCTTT CASSQAGNTEAFF
TRBJ2-6 - 15 TRBV29-1 TRBD1 TGCAGCGCCGGGACAGGGGACTCTGGGGCCAACGTCCTGACTTTC CSAGTGDSGANVLTF
TRBJ1-3 - 14 TRBV6-5 TRBD1 TGTGCCAGCAGTCGGACAGGGTCCGGAAACACCATATATTTT CASSRTGSGNTIYF